Below are 13 T cell receptor beta chains sequenced from a single sample in a study of a mutant IDH1 vaccine in newly diagnosed glioma. Sequencing used immunoSEQ multiplex PCR; TCRdb keeps in-frame clones, though not all of them. Among 45,000 to 65,000 clones listed, roughly 61% were seen once. The antigens of these receptors remain unknown. Time point: week 47, end of study. Vaccine doses each comprised 300 ug of mutant IDH1 20-mer peptide, with topical imiquimod. The sequences come from peripheral blood mononuclear cells (PBMCs), collected from a glioma patient whose treatment included an IDH1 peptide vaccine. The source of these receptors is a man aged 35-49 years with glioma. Some clones in this sample may be carry-over from other donors' samples.

This chain joins TRBV5-1 and TRBJ2-3; D is ambiguous. The germline CDR1 and CDR2 sequences are SGHRS and YFSETQ. V lost 4 bases and J 2 bases, leaving 5 bases between the germline ends. CDR3 size: 12 residues. For the CDR3, the DNA is TGCGCCAGCAGCAAAACCACAGATACGCAGTATTTT. It yields the protein CASSKTTDTQYF.

The chain uses TRBV6-6 and TRBJ1-4; 11 positions match TRBD1. The length of the CDR3 is 15 residues. Per the germline V gene, CDR1 is MNHNY and CDR2 is SVGAGI (reference sequence). Unmatched junction bases numbered 3, after V lost 4 bases and J lost 5 bases. CDR3 sequence (DNA): TGTGCCAGCAGTTCCGGGACAGGGGGAAATGAAAAACTGTTTTTT. Translated: CASSSGTGGNEKLFF.

This chain connects TRBV29-1 to TRBJ2-7; D is undetermined. The CDR3 is 13 residues long. Trimming stripped 1 base from V and 3 bases from J, with 10 bases between. The germline CDR1 and CDR2 sequences are SQVTM and ANQGSEA. CDR3 in amino acids: CSVEGSPSYEQYF. CDR3 nucleotide sequence: TGCAGCGTTGAAGGATCCCCCAGCTACGAGCAGTACTTC.

The chain is built from TRBV4-2 and TRBJ2-1; 12 positions agree with TRBD1. The ends lost 0 bases at V and 9 bases at J; junction bases unmatched: 6. The CDR3 length is 16 residues. The germline V gene has CDR1 LGHNA and CDR2 YNFKEQ. The CDR3 coding sequence is TGTGCCAGCAGCCAAGATCCCGGGACAGGGGGCCGTGAGCAGTTCTTC. This translates into CASSQDPGTGGREQFF.

The rearrangement uses TRBV7-6 and TRBJ2-2; D not certain. V was shortened by 0 bases and J by 3 bases, with 8 bases between the two germline ends. The length of the CDR3 is 15 residues. Per germline, CDR1 SGHVS and CDR2 FNYEAQ. CDR3 in amino acids: CASSLATGYTGELFF. CDR3 nucleotide sequence: TGTGCCAGCAGCTTAGCAACCGGGTACACCGGGGAGCTGTTTTTT.

V usage is TRBV14 and J usage is TRBJ1-4, with TRBD1 matching 8 bases. Germline lookup yields CDR1 SGHDN and CDR2 FVKESK. Losses at the gene ends were 1 base for V and 8 bases for J; bases not matched to a gene: 6. CDR3 length: 15 residues. The CDR3 protein is CASSQVQGAREKLFF. CDR3 DNA: TGTGCCAGCAGCCAAGTCCAGGGGGCGCGGGAAAAACTGTTTTTT.

This chain links TRBV6-5 with TRBJ1-2, with D maybe TRBD1 (5 bases). Germline loops: CDR1 MNHEY, CDR2 SVGAGI. V lost 4 bases, J lost 6 bases, and 15 bases lay in between. CDR3 length: 14 residues. The CDR3 region is CASSSGAGAHGYTF. CDR3 bases: TGTGCCAGCAGTTCCGGGGCCGGAGCGCATGGCTACACCTTC.

This rearrangement joins TRBV13 to TRBJ1-6; 8 bases map to TRBD1. The length of the CDR3 is 17 residues. Germline-derived CDR1 and CDR2 are PRHDT and FYEKMQ (reference sequence). V lost 6 bases to trimming and J lost 4 bases; unmatched junction nucleotides: 11. CDR3 sequence reads: CASRRGTGGGYNSPLHF. The CDR3, as DNA: TGTGCCAGCAGGCGAGGAACAGGGGGTGGGTATAATTCACCCCTCCACTTT.

This clone showed up just a few times. The junction and the germline gene differ at one end; a read error may be behind it. The chain has TRBV5-6 and TRBJ2-5; 8 nucleotides match TRBD2. Germline values: CDR1 SGHDT, CDR2 YYEEEE. CDR3 length equals 17 residues. CDR3 DNA sequence: TGTGCCAGCAGCTTGGTAGCGGGGAAGGCCGGGCAAGGGACCCAGTACTTC. It codes for CASSLVAGKAGQGTQYF.

The chain couples TRBV4-1 to TRBJ2-6; D not certain. The length of the CDR3 is 20 residues. The germline V gene encodes CDR1 MGHRA and CDR2 YSYEKL. Trimming cost V 4 bases and J 0 bases, with 22 bases left between them. CDR3 nucleotides: TGCGCCAGCAGCCGAACTGTGCTGGACGGACGGCCCTCTGGGGCCAACGTCCTGACTTTC. Translating gives CASSRTVLDGRPSGANVLTF.

This clone was recorded a few times. The chain combines TRBV5-1 with TRBJ2-5, with D possibly TRBD1 on 6 matching bases. The CDR3 is 14 amino acids. Per germline, CDR1 SGHRS and CDR2 YFSETQ. Trimming cost V 4 bases and J 2 bases, with 12 bases left between them. The CDR3 spells CASSPTGRQETQYF. The DNA of the CDR3 is TGCGCCAGCAGCCCTACAGGGAGACAAGAGACCCAGTACTTC.

This clone was recorded a few times. Written as DNA, the CDR3 is TGTGCCAGCATGGAGCGGGGGGTACTAGAGACCCAGTACTTC. Its protein product is CASMERGVLETQYF. The chain recombines TRBV2 with TRBJ2-5, with 9 bases lining up with TRBD2. Per germline, CDR1 SNHLY and CDR2 FYNNEI. V lost 7 bases to trimming and J lost 4 bases; unmatched junction nucleotides: 7. The CDR3 length is 14 residues.

This clone has a handful of counts. The V and J genes are TRBV6-1 and TRBJ1-1; D uncertain. The V end lost 8 bases, the J end lost 5 bases, and 12 bases lay between the germline ends. Germline loops: CDR1 MNHNS, CDR2 SASEGT. The CDR3 spans 12 residues. The CDR3 region is CASSPTRTEAFF. CDR3 in DNA: TGTGCCAGCTCCCCGACGAGGACTGAAGCTTTCTTT.